The T cell receptor beta chain under discussion was sequenced for a study of blood T cell repertoires in COVID-19. Across the whole study: The analysed material was cDNA or gDNA that came from T cells, B-cell-depleted T cells, or PBMCs.

This CDR3 has 17 residues. CDR1 and CDR2 (germline): SGHRS, YFSETQ. Germline trimming cut 4 bases from V and 0 bases from J; bases unmatched to any gene: 10. Authors' processing steps: Amplifying reference gene primers gave estimates of nucleated cell counts. Produced via immunoSEQ multiplex PCR; TCRdb's table is partial and in-frame only. The DNA gave D and trimming, while V, J and clone size come from that table. The sample shows about 36,000 clones, approximately 78% of them seen only once. This rearrangement joins TRBV5-1 to TRBJ2-4; 7 bases match TRBD2. This clonotype was sampled from a man aged 60 to 69 with acute or convalescent COVID-19. The material sequenced was peripheral blood. In nucleotides, the CDR3 is TGCGCCAGCAGCCTGGGCGCGGGAGTAAAAGCCAAAAACATTCAGTACTTC. The encoded protein is CASSLGAGVKAKNIQYF.